Listed below are T cell receptor beta chains from one sample, sequenced in a study of a mutant IDH1 vaccine in newly diagnosed glioma. Sequenced by immunoSEQ multiplex PCR; TCRdb stores in-frame clones only, minus some. The table shows tens of thousands of clones, with approximately 84% occurring only once. Which antigens these TCRs recognize remains unknown. The specimen comprised PBMCs, sampled from a glioma patient whose treatment included an IDH1 peptide vaccine. The receptors stem from a man aged 25 to 40 with glioma. CDR3s include the opening cysteine and the closing phenylalanine or tryptophan. A D gene is named only where the DNA matches it firmly. Where a row states a size, it is once, few, many or the class of an expanded clone; other rows omit it.

D gene	clone size	V gene	J gene	CDR3 DNA	CDR3 protein
TRBD1	.	TRBV19	TRBJ1-2	TGTGCCAGTAGGACGGGACAGGGACTCTTATATGGCTACACCTTC	CASRTGQGLLYGYTF
.	.	TRBV29-1	TRBJ1-1	TGCAGCGCTCCCGGACCGCAAGACACTGAAGCTTTCTTT	CSAPGPQDTEAFF
.	medium-sized	TRBV27	TRBJ2-6	TGTGCCAGCAGTCTAAACTCTGGGGCCAACGTCCTGACTTTC	CASSLNSGANVLTF
.	.	TRBV18	TRBJ2-1	TGTGCCAGCTCAATCCGGGCGAATGAGCAGTTCTTC	CASSIRANEQFF
.	.	TRBV18	TRBJ2-2	TGTGCCAGCTCACCACAGCGAGGCGGCAGGGGAAACACCGGGGAGCTGTTTTTT	CASSPQRGGRGNTGELFF
.	.	TRBV14	TRBJ2-2	TGTGCCAGCAGCCGCGTACCCTTTCTGGGAGAGGCTACGAACACCGGGGAGCTGTTTTTT	CASSRVPFLGEATNTGELFF
.	few	TRBV7-2	TRBJ1-1	TGTGCCAGCGGTAGGAGGGATTTGGCTGAAGCTTTCTTT	CASGRRDLAEAFF
.	few	TRBV10-3	TRBJ1-5	TGTGCCATCAGTGAAATCGGGTCGGATCAGCCCCAGCATTTT	CAISEIGSDQPQHF
.	.	TRBV11-2	TRBJ2-2	TGTGCCAGCAGCTTAGAAGTCCTGGGCGGGGAGCTGTTTTTT	CASSLEVLGGELFF
.	.	TRBV4-3	TRBJ1-3	TGCGCCAGCAGCCAAGGCGTCCCGTTTGGAAACACCATATATTTT	CASSQGVPFGNTIYF
.	.	TRBV18	TRBJ1-2	TGTGCCAGCTCACCCCCGACAGCCCCCAACTATGGCTACACCTTC	CASSPPTAPNYGYTF
TRBD1	.	TRBV4-3	TRBJ1-4	TGCGCCAGCAGCCAAGAGATAGGCCAGGGGGAGGAAAAACTGTTTTTT	CASSQEIGQGEEKLFF
TRBD2	.	TRBV5-1	TRBJ2-1	TGCGCCAGCAGCTCCTCAGCGGCGGGAGGCAATGAGCAGTTCTTC	CASSSSAAGGNEQFF
.	few	TRBV7-3	TRBJ2-1	TGTGCCAGCAGCTTAAAAGCACAACTCAGTGAGCAGTTCTTC	CASSLKAQLSEQFF
.	.	TRBV6-1	TRBJ1-1	TGTGCCAGCAGGATGGAGGGCAACACTGAAGCTTTCTTT	CASRMEGNTEAFF
TRBD2	.	TRBV5-1	TRBJ2-7	TGCGCCAGCAGCCTGGGGACTAGTCCCTACGAGCAGTACTTC	CASSLGTSPYEQYF
.	once	TRBV18	TRBJ1-1	TGTGCCAGCTCACCAAGGGCCACTACAGGAGACACTGAAGCTTTCTTT	CASSPRATTGDTEAFF
.	.	TRBV5-1	TRBJ2-1	TGCGCCAGCAGCCGTAATAACAATGAGCAGTTCTTC	CASSRNNNEQFF
TRBD2	.	TRBV10-3	TRBJ2-2	TGTGCCATCAGTGGGGTAGCGGGTAACACCGGGGAGCTGTTTTTT	CAISGVAGNTGELFF
.	.	TRBV10-3	TRBJ1-3	TGTGCCATCAGTGAGTCCGGGGGGGCTGGAAACACCATATATTTT	CAISESGGAGNTIYF
.	.	TRBV29-1	TRBJ1-2	TGCAGCGCTAGGGGAACAGGAGCACCCAACTATGGCTACACCTTC	CSARGTGAPNYGYTF
.	.	TRBV7-3	TRBJ2-2	TGTGCCAGCAGCTTAGTAGGGAGTTTCACCGGGGAGCTGTTTTTT	CASSLVGSFTGELFF
.	.	TRBV4-1	TRBJ2-7	TGCGCCAGCAGCCAGATTTTTTATGTCTCCTACGAGCAGTACTTC	CASSQIFYVSYEQYF
.	.	TRBV7-4	TRBJ1-2	TGTGCCAGCAGCTTATACAGCAGCGCGAACTATGGCTACACCTTC	CASSLYSSANYGYTF
.	.	TRBV29-1	TRBJ2-5	TGCAGCGTATGGGAAGAGACCCAGTACTTC	CSVWEETQYF
TRBD1	.	TRBV9	TRBJ2-1	TGTGCCAGCAGCGTAGCTTGGGACAGGGTTTTCTTC	CASSVAWDRVFF
.	.	TRBV5-1	TRBJ2-1	TGCGCCAGCAGCTTGTTAGGCCCCAGCTCCTACAATGAGCAGTTCTTC	CASSLLGPSSYNEQFF
TRBD1	.	TRBV5-6	TRBJ2-1	TGTGCCAGCAGCTTGGGTCTACGGGACAGGGATCTTCATGAGCAGTTCTTC	CASSLGLRDRDLHEQFF
.	once	TRBV29-1	TRBJ1-3	TGCAGCGTTGGCCTGGGAAACACCATATATTTT	CSVGLGNTIYF
.	.	TRBV28	TRBJ2-7	TGTGCCAGCCGCATGGAGGGCCTCTCCTACGAGCAGTACTTC	CASRMEGLSYEQYF
.	.	TRBV28	TRBJ1-4	TGTGCCAGCAACTCCTATTCCGAAAAACTGTTTTTT	CASNSYSEKLFF
.	few	TRBV15	TRBJ2-7	TGTGCCACCAGCAGAGAGGGACGAAGCTCCTACGAGCAGTACTTC	CATSREGRSSYEQYF
TRBD1	.	TRBV28	TRBJ1-5	TGTGCCAGCAGGCAAGGACAGGCACTTACAGCGACCCAGCATTTT	CASRQGQALTATQHF
TRBD2	once	TRBV4-1	TRBJ2-1	TGCGCCAGCAGCCAAGTTCAGGGCGTACTAGCGGGTAATGAGCAGTTCTTC	CASSQVQGVLAGNEQFF
.	.	TRBV10-3	TRBJ2-3	TGTGCCATCAGTGATCTTAAAGCACTACACACAGATACGCAGTATTTT	CAISDLKALHTDTQYF